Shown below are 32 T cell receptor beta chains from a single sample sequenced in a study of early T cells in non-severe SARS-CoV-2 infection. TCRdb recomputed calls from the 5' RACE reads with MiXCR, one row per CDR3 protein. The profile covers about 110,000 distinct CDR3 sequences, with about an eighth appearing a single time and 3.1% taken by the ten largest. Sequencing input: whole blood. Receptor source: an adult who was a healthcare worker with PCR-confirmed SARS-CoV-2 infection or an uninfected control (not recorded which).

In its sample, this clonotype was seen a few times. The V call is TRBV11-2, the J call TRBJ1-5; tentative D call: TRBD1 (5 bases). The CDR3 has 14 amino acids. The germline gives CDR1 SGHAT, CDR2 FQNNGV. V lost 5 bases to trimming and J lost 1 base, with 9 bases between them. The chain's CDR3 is CASSQDSSNQPQHF. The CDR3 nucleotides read TGTGCCAGCAGCCAAGACAGCAGCAATCAGCCCCAGCATTTT.

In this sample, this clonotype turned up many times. The CDR3 DNA reads as TGCAGTGCTAGAACGAACGGACAGGGCCGGATGAACACTGAAGCTTTCTTT. Translating gives CSARTNGQGRMNTEAFF. The chain recombines TRBV20-1 with TRBJ1-1; 8 positions match TRBD1. The CDR3 loop spans 17 amino acids. Germline loops: CDR1 DFQATT, CDR2 SNEGSKA (reference sequence). V was clipped by 2 bases and J by 0 bases; unmatched bases: 11.

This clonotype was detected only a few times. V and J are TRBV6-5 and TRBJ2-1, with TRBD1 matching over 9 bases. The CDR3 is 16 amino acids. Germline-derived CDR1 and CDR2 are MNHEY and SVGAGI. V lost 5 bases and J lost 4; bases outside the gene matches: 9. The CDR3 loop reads CASSQTLTGGYNEQFF. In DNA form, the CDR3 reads TGTGCCAGCAGTCAGACCTTGACAGGGGGTTACAATGAGCAGTTCTTC.

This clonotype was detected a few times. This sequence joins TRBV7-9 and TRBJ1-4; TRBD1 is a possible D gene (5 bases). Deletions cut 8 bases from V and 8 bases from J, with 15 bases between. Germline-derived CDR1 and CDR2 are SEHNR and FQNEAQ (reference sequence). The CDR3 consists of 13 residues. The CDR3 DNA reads TGTGCCAGCTCCGGGACCCCCGCGGAAAAACTGTTTTTT. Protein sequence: CASSGTPAEKLFF.

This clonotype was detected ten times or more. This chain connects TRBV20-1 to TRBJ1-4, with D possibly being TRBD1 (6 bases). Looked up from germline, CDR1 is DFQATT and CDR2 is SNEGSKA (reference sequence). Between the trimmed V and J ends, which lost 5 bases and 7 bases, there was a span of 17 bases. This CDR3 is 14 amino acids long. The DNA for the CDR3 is TGCAGTGCTTTCCTTAGGGGGGTTGGTGAAAAACTGTTTTTT. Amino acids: CSAFLRGVGEKLFF.

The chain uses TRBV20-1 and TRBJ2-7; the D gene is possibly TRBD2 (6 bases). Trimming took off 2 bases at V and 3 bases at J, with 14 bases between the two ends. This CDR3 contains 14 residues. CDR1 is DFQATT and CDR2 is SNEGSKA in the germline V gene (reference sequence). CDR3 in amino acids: CSARKGGVFYEQYF. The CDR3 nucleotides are TGCAGTGCTAGAAAGGGCGGGGTGTTCTACGAGCAGTACTTC.

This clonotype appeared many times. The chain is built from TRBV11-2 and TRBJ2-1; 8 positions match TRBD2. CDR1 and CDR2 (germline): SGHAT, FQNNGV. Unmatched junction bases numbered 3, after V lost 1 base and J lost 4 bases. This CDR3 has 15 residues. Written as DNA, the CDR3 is TGTGCCAGCAGCTTAGGGGGACTAGGGTACAATGAGCAGTTCTTC. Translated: CASSLGGLGYNEQFF.

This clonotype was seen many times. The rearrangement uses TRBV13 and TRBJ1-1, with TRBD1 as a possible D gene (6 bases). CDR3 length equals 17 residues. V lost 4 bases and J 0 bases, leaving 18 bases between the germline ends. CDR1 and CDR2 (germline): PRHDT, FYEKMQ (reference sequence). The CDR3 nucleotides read TGTGCCAGCAGCTCCGAAGGTCGGGACACCTTGAACACTGAAGCTTTCTTT. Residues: CASSSEGRDTLNTEAFF.

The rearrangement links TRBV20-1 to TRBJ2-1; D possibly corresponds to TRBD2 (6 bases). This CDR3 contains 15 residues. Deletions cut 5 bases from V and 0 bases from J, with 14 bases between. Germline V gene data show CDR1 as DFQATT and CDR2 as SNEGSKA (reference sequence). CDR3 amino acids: CSALRGSSSYNEQFF. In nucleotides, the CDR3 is TGCAGTGCTCTACGGGGGTCTAGCTCCTACAATGAGCAGTTCTTC.

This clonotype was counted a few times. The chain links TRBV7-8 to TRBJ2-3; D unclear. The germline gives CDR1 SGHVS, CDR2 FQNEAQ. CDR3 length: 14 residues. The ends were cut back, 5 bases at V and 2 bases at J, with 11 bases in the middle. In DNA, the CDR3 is TGTGCCAGCAGCGATGGTCTAGTCACAGATACGCAGTATTTT. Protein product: CASSDGLVTDTQYF.

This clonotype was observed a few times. The CDR3 DNA reads as TGTGCCATCAGTGATTTGGGGGAGAGCACTGAAGCTTTCTTT. This sequence encodes CAISDLGESTEAFF. The V and J genes are TRBV10-3 and TRBJ1-1; a weak D match, TRBD1 (5 bases). Germline CDR1 ENHRY, CDR2 SYGVKD. Deletions cut 3 bases from V and 4 bases from J, with 12 bases between. The CDR3 is 14 amino acids.

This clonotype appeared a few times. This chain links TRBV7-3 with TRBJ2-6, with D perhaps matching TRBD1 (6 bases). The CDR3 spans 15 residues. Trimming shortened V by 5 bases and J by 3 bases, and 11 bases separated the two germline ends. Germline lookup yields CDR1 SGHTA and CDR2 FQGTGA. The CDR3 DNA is TGTGCCAGCAGCCCTGGGACACATGGGGCCAACGTCCTGACTTTC. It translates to CASSPGTHGANVLTF.

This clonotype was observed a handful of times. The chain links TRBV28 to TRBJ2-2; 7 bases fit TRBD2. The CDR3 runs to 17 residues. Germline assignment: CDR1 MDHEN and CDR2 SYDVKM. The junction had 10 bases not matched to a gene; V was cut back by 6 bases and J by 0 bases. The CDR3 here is CASSTPGTTANTGELFF. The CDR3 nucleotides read TGTGCCAGCAGCACACCCGGGACTACCGCGAACACCGGGGAGCTGTTTTTT.

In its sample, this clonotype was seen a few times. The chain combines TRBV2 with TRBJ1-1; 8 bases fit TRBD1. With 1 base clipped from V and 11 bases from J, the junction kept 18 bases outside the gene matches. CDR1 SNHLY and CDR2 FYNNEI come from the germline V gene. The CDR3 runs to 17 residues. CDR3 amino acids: CASSEVGQGAIGRVAFF. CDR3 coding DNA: TGTGCCAGCAGTGAAGTAGGGCAGGGGGCGATCGGGCGTGTGGCTTTCTTT.

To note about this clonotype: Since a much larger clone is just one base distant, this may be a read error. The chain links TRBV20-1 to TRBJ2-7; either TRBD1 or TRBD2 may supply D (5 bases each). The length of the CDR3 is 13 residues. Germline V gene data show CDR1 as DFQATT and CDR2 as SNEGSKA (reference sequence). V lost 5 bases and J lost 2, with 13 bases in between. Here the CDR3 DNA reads TGCAGTGCTGGGGACGGTAGCACCTACGAGCAGTACTTC. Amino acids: CSAGDGSTYEQYF.

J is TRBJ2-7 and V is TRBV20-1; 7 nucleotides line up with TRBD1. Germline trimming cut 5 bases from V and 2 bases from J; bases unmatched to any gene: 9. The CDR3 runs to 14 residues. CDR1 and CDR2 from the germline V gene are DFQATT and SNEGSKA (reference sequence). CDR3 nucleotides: TGCAGTGCTGGCCGGGACAGACCTCCCTACGAGCAGTACTTC. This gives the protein CSAGRDRPPYEQYF.

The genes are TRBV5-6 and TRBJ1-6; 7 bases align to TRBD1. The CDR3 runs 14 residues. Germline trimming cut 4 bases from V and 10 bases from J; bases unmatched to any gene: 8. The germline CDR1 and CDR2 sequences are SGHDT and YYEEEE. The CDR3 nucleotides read TGTGCCAGCAGCCAGAACAGGGGAAGCTCACCCCTCCACTTT. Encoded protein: CASSQNRGSSPLHF.

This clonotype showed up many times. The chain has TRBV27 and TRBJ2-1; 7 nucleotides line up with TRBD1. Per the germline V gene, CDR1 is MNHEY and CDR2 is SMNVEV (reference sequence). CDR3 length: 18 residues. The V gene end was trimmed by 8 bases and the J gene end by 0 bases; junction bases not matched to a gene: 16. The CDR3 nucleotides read TGTGCCAGCTACAATACCAACAGGGGAATTTACTCCTACAATGAGCAGTTCTTC. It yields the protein CASYNTNRGIYSYNEQFF.

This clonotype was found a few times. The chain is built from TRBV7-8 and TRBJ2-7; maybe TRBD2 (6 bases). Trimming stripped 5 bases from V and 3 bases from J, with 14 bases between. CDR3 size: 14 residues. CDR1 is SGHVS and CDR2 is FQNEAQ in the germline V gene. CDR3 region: CASSGGTSHYEQYF. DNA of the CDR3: TGTGCCAGCAGCGGCGGGACTTCCCACTACGAGCAGTACTTC.

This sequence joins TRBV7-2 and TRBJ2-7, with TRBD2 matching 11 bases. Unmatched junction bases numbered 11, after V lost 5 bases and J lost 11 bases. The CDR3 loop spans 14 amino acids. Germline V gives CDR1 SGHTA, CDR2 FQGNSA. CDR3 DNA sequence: TGTGCCAGCAGCCCGACTAGCGGGGAAGCCAGGGAGTACTTC. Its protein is CASSPTSGEAREYF.

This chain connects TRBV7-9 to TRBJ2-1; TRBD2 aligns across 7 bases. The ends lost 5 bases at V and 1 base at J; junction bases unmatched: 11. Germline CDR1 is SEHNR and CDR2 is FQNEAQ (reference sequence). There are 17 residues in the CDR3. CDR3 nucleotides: TGTGCCAGCAGCCCAGGGACGAGCGGGGTGTCCTACAATGAGCAGTTCTTC. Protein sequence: CASSPGTSGVSYNEQFF.

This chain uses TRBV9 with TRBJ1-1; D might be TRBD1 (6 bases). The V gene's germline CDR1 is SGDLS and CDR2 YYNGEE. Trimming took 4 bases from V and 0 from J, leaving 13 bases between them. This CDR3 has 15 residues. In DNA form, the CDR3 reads TGTGCCAGCAGCCCTACGGACAGATTGAACACTGAAGCTTTCTTT. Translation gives CASSPTDRLNTEAFF.

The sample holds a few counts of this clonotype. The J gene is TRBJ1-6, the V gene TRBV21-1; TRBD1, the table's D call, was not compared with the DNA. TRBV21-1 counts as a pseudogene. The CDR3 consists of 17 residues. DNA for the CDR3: TGTGCCAGCAGCAAATCGAACAGGGGCGTGTTATGTTCACCCCTCCACTTT. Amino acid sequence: CASSKSNRGVLCSPLHF.

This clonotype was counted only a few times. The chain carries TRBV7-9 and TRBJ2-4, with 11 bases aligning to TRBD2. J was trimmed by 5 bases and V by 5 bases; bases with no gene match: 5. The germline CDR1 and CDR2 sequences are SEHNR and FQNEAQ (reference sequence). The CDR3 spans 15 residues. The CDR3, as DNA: TGTGCCAGCAGCCCCCCGGGACTAGCGGAAAACATTCAGTACTTC. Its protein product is CASSPPGLAENIQYF.

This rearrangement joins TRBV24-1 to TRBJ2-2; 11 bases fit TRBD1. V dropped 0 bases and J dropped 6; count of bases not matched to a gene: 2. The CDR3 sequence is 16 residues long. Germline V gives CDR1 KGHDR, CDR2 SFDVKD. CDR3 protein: CATSDLRTGGPGELFF. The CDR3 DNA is TGTGCCACCAGTGATTTGAGGACAGGGGGCCCCGGGGAGCTGTTTTTT.

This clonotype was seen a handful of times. The CDR3 here is CASSAGTGFYNEQFF. The CDR3 DNA reads as TGTGCCAGCAGCGCCGGGACAGGTTTCTACAATGAGCAGTTCTTC. The chain joins TRBV9 to TRBJ2-1, with 8 bases matching TRBD1. The CDR3 loop spans 15 amino acids. Trimming took 3 bases from V and 3 from J; bases not matched to a gene: 5. Germline values: CDR1 SGDLS, CDR2 YYNGEE.

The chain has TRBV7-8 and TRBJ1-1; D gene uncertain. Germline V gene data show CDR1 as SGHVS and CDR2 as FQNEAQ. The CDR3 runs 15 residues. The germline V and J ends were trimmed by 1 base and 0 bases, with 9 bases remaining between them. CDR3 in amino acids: CASSLGYGVNTEAFF. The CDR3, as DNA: TGTGCCAGCAGCTTAGGTTACGGGGTGAACACTGAAGCTTTCTTT. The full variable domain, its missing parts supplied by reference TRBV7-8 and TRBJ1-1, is GAGVSQSPRYKVAKRGQDVALRCDPISGHVSLFWYQQALGQGPEFLTYFQNEAQLDKSGLPSDRFFAERPEGSVSTLKIQRTQQEDSAVYLCASSLGYGVNTEAFFGQGTRLTVV.

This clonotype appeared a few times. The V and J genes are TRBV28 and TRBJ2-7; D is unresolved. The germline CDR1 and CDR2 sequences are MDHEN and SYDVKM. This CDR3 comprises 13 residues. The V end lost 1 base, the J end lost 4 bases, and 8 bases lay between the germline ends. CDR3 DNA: TGTGCCAGCAGTTTATCCAATTTTTACGAGCAGTACTTC. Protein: CASSLSNFYEQYF.

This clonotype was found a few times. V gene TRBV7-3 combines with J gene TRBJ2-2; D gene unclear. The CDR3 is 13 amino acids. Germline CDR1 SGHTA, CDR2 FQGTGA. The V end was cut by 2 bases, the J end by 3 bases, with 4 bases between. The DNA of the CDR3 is TGTGCCAGCAGCTTACCGGACACCGGGGAGCTGTTTTTT. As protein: CASSLPDTGELFF.

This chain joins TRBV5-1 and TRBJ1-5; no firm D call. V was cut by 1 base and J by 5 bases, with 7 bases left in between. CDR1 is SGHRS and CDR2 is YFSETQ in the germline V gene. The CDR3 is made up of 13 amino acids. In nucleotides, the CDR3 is TGCGCCAGCAGCTTGCTGGGTGATCAGCCCCAGCATTTT. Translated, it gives CASSLLGDQPQHF.

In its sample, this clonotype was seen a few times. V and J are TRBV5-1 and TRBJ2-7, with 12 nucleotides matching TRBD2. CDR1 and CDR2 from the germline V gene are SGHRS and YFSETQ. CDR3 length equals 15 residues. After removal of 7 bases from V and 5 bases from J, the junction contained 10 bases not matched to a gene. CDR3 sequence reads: CASGKTSGRQDEQYF. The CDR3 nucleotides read TGCGCCAGCGGGAAAACTAGCGGGAGGCAGGACGAGCAGTACTTC.

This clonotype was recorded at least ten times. CDR3 nucleotide sequence: TGCAGTGCTAGTGAACCGGGACGTTTGAACACTGAAGCTTTCTTT. Amino acid sequence: CSASEPGRLNTEAFF. The chain is built from TRBV20-1 and TRBJ1-1; a weak D match, TRBD1 (5 bases). With 3 bases removed from V and 0 bases from J, the gap between germline ends came to 14 bases. Germline V gene sequence: CDR1 DFQATT, CDR2 SNEGSKA (reference sequence). The CDR3 spans 15 residues.